These T cell receptor beta chains were read from a single sample in a study of OX40 agonist ivuxolimab in advanced cancers. The method was immunoSEQ multiplex PCR; TCRdb's version includes in-frame clones alone and lacks a portion of them. This sample has tens of thousands of clones; more than 75% occur once, and the top ten carry around 0.5%. The sample in question was CD4+ or CD8+ T cells sorted from blood, obtained in a trial of the OX40 agonist ivuxolimab. These receptors were taken from an adult with an advanced solid tumor such as melanoma, head and neck, liver or kidney cancer. Both conserved end residues are part of each CDR3. D genes are given only for firm matches. Only some rows state a clone size, as once, few, many or a class for expanded clones.

V,size,J,D,CDR3,DNA
TRBV5-6,NA,TRBJ1-4,TRBD1,CASSSIDRGDEKLFF,TGTGCCAGCAGCTCGATCGACAGGGGGGATGAAAAACTGTTTTTT
TRBV5-1,NA,TRBJ1-1,NA,CASSLQGNTEAFF,TGCGCCAGTAGCTTACAGGGAAACACTGAAGCTTTCTTT
TRBV9,NA,TRBJ2-7,TRBD1,CASSVFGDRGYEQYF,TGTGCCAGCAGCGTTTTTGGGGACAGGGGGTACGAGCAGTACTTC
TRBV5-6,once,TRBJ2-5,NA,CASSLGARTSRTQYF,TGTGCCAGCAGCTTGGGAGCACGTACATCGCGAACCCAGTACTTC
TRBV19,NA,TRBJ2-5,NA,CASSVSGTPVDF,TGTGCCAGTAGTGTTTCCGGGACCCCGGTGGACTTC
TRBV19,NA,TRBJ2-1,NA,CASEVTSGGREQFF,TGTGCCAGTGAAGTGACTAGTGGGGGCCGGGAGCAGTTCTTC
TRBV7-3,NA,TRBJ1-2,NA,CASSSGPGYGYTF,TGTGCCAGCAGCTCCGGGCCGGGCTATGGCTACACCTTC
TRBV6-1,few,TRBJ2-2,NA,CASSEAAFTGELFF,TGTGCCAGCAGTGAAGCAGCGTTCACCGGGGAGCTGTTTTTT
TRBV9,NA,TRBJ1-2,NA,CASSPHRDLNYGYTF,TGTGCCAGCAGCCCTCACAGGGACCTCAACTATGGCTACACCTTC
TRBV5-1,NA,TRBJ1-1,NA,CASSLAPGVGTEAFF,TGCGCCAGCAGCTTGGCCCCGGGGGTAGGAACTGAAGCTTTCTTT
TRBV11-2,once,TRBJ2-5,NA,CASSFGLAETQYF,TGTGCCAGCAGCTTCGGGTTGGCGGAGACCCAGTACTTC
TRBV7-9,NA,TRBJ1-4,NA,CASSSGRTYEKLFF,TGTGCCAGCAGCTCGGGGAGGACGTACGAAAAACTGTTTTTT
TRBV28,NA,TRBJ1-2,TRBD1,CASSSGQGDTSYTF,TGTGCCAGCAGTTCGGGACAGGGTGATACCAGCTACACCTTC
TRBV18,once,TRBJ1-2,NA,CASSPPGDGYGYTF,TGTGCCAGTTCACCCCCAGGGGACGGCTATGGCTACACCTTC
TRBV2,NA,TRBJ2-3,NA,CASSEGESSTDTQYF,TGTGCCAGCAGTGAAGGGGAGTCTAGCACAGATACGCAGTATTTT
TRBV7-3,NA,TRBJ2-5,NA,CASSLAGSGETQYF,TGTGCCAGCAGCTTAGCGGGATCTGGGGAGACCCAGTACTTC
TRBV9,NA,TRBJ2-1,TRBD2,CASSAHLALGTSDNEQFF,TGTGCCAGCAGCGCCCACCTAGCCTTAGGGACTAGCGACAATGAGCAGTTCTTC
TRBV7-2,NA,TRBJ1-6,TRBD1,CASSSDRGRSPLHF,TGTGCCAGCAGCTCAGACAGGGGCCGCTCACCCCTCCACTTT
TRBV9,NA,TRBJ2-3,NA,CASSVESQGTRTQYF,TGTGCCAGCAGCGTAGAGTCCCAGGGAACGCGTACGCAGTATTTT
TRBV6-1,NA,TRBJ2-2,NA,CASSESGANTGELFF,TGTGCCAGCAGTGAATCAGGCGCCAACACCGGGGAGCTGTTTTTT
TRBV5-8,NA,TRBJ1-4,TRBD1,CASSGTGRGEKLFF,TGTGCCAGCAGCGGGACAGGGCGCGGGGAAAAACTGTTTTTT
TRBV5-1,NA,TRBJ1-1,TRBD1,CASSLGQGGTEAFF,TGCGCCAGCAGCTTGGGACAGGGTGGCACTGAAGCTTTCTTT
TRBV7-8,NA,TRBJ1-1,NA,CASSFGRGMNTEAFF,TGTGCCAGCAGCTTTGGGAGGGGCATGAACACTGAAGCTTTCTTT
TRBV12-2,once,TRBJ2-4,NA,CASRPRRNKNIQYF,TGTGCAAGTCGCCCCCGAAGGAACAAAAACATTCAGTACTTC
TRBV28,NA,TRBJ2-2,TRBD1,CASSQDRGPGTGELFF,TGTGCCAGCAGTCAAGACAGGGGTCCGGGCACCGGGGAGCTGTTTTTT